These T cell receptor beta chains were read from a single sample in a study of blood T cell repertoires in COVID-19. TCRdb keeps only in-frame clones here, not all; method: immunoSEQ multiplex PCR. This table holds roughly 150,000 clones, 79% found once. The sequenced sample consisted of PBMCs or T cells enriched from blood (not recorded which). These receptors all come from an older woman in a cohort exposed to, infected with or recovered from COVID-19 (not recorded which). The CDR3 runs from the conserved cysteine through the conserved F or W. A D gene is named only where the DNA matches it firmly. Where a row states a size, it is once, few, many or the class of an expanded clone; other rows omit it.

j_call	v_call	clone_size	d_call	cdr3_aa	cdr3_nt
TRBJ2-3	TRBV18	-	-	CASSPSGVTDTQYF	TGTGCCAGCTCACCGTCGGGTGTCACAGATACGCAGTATTTT
TRBJ2-5	TRBV11-3	-	TRBD2	CASSVTSGKETQYF	TGTGCCAGCAGCGTGACTAGCGGTAAAGAGACCCAGTACTTC
TRBJ2-7	TRBV6-5	-	TRBD2	CASRPSGRATYEQYF	TGTGCCAGCAGACCTAGCGGGAGGGCCACTTACGAGCAGTACTTC
TRBJ2-1	TRBV6-5	-	-	CASSYDGSSYNEQFF	TGTGCCAGCAGTTACGATGGGAGCTCCTACAATGAGCAGTTCTTC
TRBJ1-1	TRBV7-9	-	TRBD1	CASSLAPTGGVTEAFF	TGTGCCAGCAGCTTAGCCCCGACAGGGGGGGTCACTGAAGCTTTCTTT
TRBJ1-2	TRBV29-1	-	-	CSATNNYGYTF	TGCAGCGCTACTAATAACTATGGCTACACCTTC
TRBJ2-3	TRBV7-5	once	-	CARSLGTTSMSTDTQYF	TGTGCCAGAAGCTTAGGAACGACTAGCATGAGCACAGATACGCAGTATTTT
TRBJ1-2	TRBV2	-	TRBD1	CASSGREQGIDTF	TGTGCCAGCAGTGGTAGGGAACAGGGGATTGACACCTTC
TRBJ1-6	TRBV5-1	many	TRBD1	CASSLGGTGSSPLHF	TGCGCCAGCAGCTTGGGAGGGACAGGATCTTCACCCCTCCACTTT
TRBJ2-7	TRBV15	-	TRBD2	CATSRGVGGSHEQYF	TGTGCCACCAGCAGAGGGGTGGGAGGGAGTCACGAGCAGTACTTC
TRBJ1-2	TRBV5-5	-	-	CASSSTESHGYTF	TGTGCCAGCAGCTCGACGGAGTCTCATGGCTACACCTTC
TRBJ1-4	TRBV4-2	-	-	CASSQRQGPATNEKLFF	TGTGCCAGCAGCCAGAGACAAGGTCCTGCAACTAATGAAAAACTGTTTTTT
TRBJ1-5	TRBV6-5	-	-	CASRSGDQPQHF	TGTGCCAGCAGGTCAGGGGATCAGCCCCAGCATTTT